The sample holds one count of the clone carrying this T cell receptor (beta chain). Antigen specificity is unknown. Primers included in the PCR were 60 Vbeta and 13 Jbeta primers. TCRdb keeps only in-frame clones here, not all; method: immunoSEQ multiplex PCR. This sample has about 160,000 clones; nearly 80% occur once, and the top ten carry over 0.95%. Each of the donors was a healthy bone marrow donor. This record belongs to a study of cytomegalovirus exposure and HLA in healthy donors. Study results and limitations: Immune exposure data for these donors was limited to CMV serostatus. For most TCR beta V segments, an earlier analysis put the productive rate at about 87% or about 30% of the time.

The TCR was taken from a woman aged 45-65 years in good health and CMV-seropositive. Sequenced material: PBMCs.

The CDR3 region is CASSIGLNNQPQHF. DNA of the CDR3: TGTGCCAGTAGTATAGGGCTCAACAATCAGCCCCAGCATTTT. The rearrangement joins TRBV19 to TRBJ1-5, with D uncertain. V lost 1 base and J 3 bases, leaving 7 bases between the germline ends. Germline CDR1 is LNHDA and CDR2 is SQIVND (reference sequence). The CDR3 has 14 residues.